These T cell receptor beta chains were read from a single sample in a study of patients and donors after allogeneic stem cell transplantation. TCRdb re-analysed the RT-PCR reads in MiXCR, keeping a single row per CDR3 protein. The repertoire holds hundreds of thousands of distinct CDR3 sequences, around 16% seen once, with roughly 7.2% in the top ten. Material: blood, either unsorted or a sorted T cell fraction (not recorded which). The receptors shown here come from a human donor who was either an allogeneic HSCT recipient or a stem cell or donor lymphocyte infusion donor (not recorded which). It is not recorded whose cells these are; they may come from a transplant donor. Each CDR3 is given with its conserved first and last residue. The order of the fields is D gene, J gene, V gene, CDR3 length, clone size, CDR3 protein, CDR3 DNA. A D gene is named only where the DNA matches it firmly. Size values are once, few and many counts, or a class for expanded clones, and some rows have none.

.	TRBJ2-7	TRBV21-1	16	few	CASSKAGGRVSYEQYF	TGTGCCAGCAGCAAAGCTGGCGGCAGGGTCTCCTACGAGCAGTACTTC
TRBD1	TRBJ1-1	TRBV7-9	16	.	CASSFPGQGTSWEAFF	TGTGCCAGCAGCTTCCCGGGACAGGGGACGTCTTGGGAAGCTTTCTTT
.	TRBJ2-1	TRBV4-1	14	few	CASSQDLSGNEQFF	TGCGCCAGCAGCCAAGACCTCAGTGGCAATGAGCAGTTCTTC
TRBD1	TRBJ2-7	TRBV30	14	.	CAWQDRRFSYEQYF	TGTGCCTGGCAGGACAGGCGCTTCTCCTACGAGCAGTACTTC
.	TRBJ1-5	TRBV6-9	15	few	CASNSLPGTDQPQHF	TGTGCCAGCAACTCACTCCCAGGTACTGACCAGCCCCAGCATTTT
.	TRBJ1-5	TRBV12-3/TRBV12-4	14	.	CASSYMFSNQPQHF	TGTGCCAGCAGCTACATGTTTAGCAATCAGCCCCAGCATTTT
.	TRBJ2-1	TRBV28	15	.	CASEVTGLLYNEQFF	TGTGCCAGCGAGGTCACGGGACTCCTCTACAATGAGCAGTTCTTC
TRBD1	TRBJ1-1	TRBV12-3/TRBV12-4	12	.	CASKTGDTEAFF	TGTGCCAGCAAAACAGGGGACACTGAAGCTTTCTTT
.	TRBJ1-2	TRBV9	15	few	CASSPRTDPSQGYTF	TGTGCCAGCAGCCCGAGGACAGATCCCTCACAAGGCTACACCTTC
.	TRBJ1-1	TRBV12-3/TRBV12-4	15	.	CASSLAGRGDTEAFF	TGTGCCAGCAGTTTAGCTGGCAGGGGTGACACTGAAGCTTTCTTT
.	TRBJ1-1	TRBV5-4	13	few	CASSFDRNTEAFF	TGTGCCAGCAGCTTCGACAGAAACACTGAAGCTTTCTTT
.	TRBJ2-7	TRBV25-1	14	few	CASSLLGSSYEQYF	TGTGCCAGCAGTCTTCTGGGGAGCTCCTACGAGCAGTACTTC
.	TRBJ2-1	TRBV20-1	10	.	CSARYMEQFF	TGCAGTGCTAGATACATGGAGCAGTTCTTC
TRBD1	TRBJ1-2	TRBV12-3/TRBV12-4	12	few	CASSTRDRGYTF	TGTGCCAGCAGTACCCGGGACAGAGGCTACACCTTC
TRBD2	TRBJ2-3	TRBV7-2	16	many	CASSLGLAGGADTQYF	TGTGCCAGCAGCTTGGGACTAGCGGGGGGAGCAGATACGCAGTATTTT